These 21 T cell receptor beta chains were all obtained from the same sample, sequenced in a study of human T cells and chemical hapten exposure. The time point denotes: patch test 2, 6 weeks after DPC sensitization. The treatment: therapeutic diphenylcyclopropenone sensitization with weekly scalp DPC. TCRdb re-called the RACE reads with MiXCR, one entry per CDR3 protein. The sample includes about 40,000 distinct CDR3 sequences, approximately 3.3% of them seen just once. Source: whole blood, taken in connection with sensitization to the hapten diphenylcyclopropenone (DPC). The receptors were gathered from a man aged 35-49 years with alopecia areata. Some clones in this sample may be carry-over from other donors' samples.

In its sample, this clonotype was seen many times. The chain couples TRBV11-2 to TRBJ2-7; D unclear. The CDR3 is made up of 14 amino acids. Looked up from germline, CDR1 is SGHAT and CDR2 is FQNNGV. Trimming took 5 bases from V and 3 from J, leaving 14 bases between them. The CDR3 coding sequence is TGTGCCAGCAGCCCGTCCGGCCCCTACTACGAGCAGTACTTC. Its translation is CASSPSGPYYEQYF. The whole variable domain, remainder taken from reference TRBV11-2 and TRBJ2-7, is EAGVAQSPRYKIIEKRQSVAFWCNPISGHATLYWYQQILGQGPKLLIQFQNNGVVDDSQLPKDRFSAERLKGVDSTLKIQPAKLEDSAVYLCASSPSGPYYEQYFGPGTRLTVT.

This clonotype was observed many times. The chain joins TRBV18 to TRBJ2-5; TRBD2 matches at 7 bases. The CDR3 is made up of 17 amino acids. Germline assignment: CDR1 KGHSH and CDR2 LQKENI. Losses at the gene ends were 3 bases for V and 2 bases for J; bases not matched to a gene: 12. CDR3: CASSPGGRISGQETQYF. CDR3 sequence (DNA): TGTGCCAGCTCACCGGGAGGGAGGATTAGCGGACAAGAGACCCAGTACTTC.

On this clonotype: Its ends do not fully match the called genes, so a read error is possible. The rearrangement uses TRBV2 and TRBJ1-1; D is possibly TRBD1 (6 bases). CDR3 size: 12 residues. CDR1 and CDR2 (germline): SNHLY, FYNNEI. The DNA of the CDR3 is TGTGCCAGCAGTGTACTGGGGGACAAACCCACCTTT. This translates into CASSVLGDKPTF.

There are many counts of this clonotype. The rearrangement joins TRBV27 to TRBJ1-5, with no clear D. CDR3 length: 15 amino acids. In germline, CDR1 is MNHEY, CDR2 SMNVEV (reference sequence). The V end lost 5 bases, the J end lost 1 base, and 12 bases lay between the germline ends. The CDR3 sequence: CASSAEMGSNQPQHF. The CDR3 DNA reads TGTGCCAGCAGTGCGGAGATGGGAAGCAATCAGCCCCAGCATTTT.

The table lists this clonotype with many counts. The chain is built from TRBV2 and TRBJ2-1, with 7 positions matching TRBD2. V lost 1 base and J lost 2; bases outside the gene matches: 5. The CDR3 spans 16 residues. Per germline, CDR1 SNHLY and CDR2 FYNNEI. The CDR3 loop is CASSEGSGLTYNEQFF. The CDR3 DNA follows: TGTGCCAGCAGTGAAGGTAGCGGGCTTACCTACAATGAGCAGTTCTTC.

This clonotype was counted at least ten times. The CDR3 reads CASSEGYLDNEQFF. The CDR3 DNA is TGTGCCAGCAGCGAAGGGTATCTCGACAATGAGCAGTTCTTC. V and J are TRBV7-8 and TRBJ2-1; D remains ambiguous. Germline V lookup: CDR1 SGHVS, CDR2 FQNEAQ. The CDR3 sequence is 14 residues long. V was clipped by 5 bases and J by 5 bases, with 13 bases between them.

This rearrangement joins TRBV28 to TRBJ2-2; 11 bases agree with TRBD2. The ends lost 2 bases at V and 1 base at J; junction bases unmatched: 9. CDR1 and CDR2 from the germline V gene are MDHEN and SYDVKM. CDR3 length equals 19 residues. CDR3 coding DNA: TGTGCCAGCAGTTTACCCTTCGGGACTAGCGGCCGGAACACCGGGGAGCTGTTTTTT. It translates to CASSLPFGTSGRNTGELFF.

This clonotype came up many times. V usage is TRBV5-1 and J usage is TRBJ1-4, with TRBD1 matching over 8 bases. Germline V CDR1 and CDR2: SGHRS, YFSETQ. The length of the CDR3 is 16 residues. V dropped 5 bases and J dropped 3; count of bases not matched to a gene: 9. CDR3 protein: CASRIIGQGSNEKLFF. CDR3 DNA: TGCGCCAGCAGGATTATCGGACAGGGATCTAATGAAAAACTGTTTTTT.

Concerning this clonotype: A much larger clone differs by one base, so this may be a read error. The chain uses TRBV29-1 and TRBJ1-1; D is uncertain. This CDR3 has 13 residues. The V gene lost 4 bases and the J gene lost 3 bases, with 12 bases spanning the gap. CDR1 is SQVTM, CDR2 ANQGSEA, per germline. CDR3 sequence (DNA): TGCAGCGTTGGTCTCTTTATGGACACTGAAGCTTTCTTT. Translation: CSVGLFMDTEAFF.

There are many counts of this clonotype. The chain's CDR3 is CASSMREQEYSNQPQHF. The DNA for the CDR3 is TGTGCCAGTAGTATGAGGGAACAGGAATATAGCAATCAGCCCCAGCATTTT. The rearrangement uses TRBV19 and TRBJ1-5; a possible D gene is TRBD1 (5 bases). The length of the CDR3 is 17 residues. Looked up from germline, CDR1 is LNHDA and CDR2 is SQIVND (reference sequence). The germline V and J ends were trimmed by 3 bases and 0 bases, with 15 bases remaining between them.

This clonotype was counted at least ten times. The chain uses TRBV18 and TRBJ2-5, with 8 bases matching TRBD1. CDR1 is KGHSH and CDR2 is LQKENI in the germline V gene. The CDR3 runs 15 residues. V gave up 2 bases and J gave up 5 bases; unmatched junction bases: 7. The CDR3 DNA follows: TGTGCCAGCTCACCAAGAAGGACAGGGCACGAGACCCAGTACTTC. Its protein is CASSPRRTGHETQYF.

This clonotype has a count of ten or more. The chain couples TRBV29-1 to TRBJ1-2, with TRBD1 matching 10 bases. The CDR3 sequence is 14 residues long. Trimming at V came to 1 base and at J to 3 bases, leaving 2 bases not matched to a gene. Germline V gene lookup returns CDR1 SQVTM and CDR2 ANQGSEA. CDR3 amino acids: CSVEGQGADYGYTF. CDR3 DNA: TGCAGCGTTGAAGGACAGGGGGCAGACTATGGCTACACCTTC.

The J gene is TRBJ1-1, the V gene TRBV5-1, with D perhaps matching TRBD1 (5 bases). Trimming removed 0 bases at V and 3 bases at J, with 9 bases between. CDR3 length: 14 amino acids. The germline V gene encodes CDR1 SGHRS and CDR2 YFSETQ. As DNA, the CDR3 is TGCGCCAGCAGCTTGGCGGGACCTGACACTGAAGCTTTCTTT. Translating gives CASSLAGPDTEAFF. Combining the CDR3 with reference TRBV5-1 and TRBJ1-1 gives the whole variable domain KAGVTQTPRYLIKTRGQQVTLSCSPISGHRSVSWYQQTPGQGLQFLFEYFSETQRNKGNFPGRFSGRQFSNSRSEMNVSTLELGDSALYLCASSLAGPDTEAFFGQGTRLTVV.

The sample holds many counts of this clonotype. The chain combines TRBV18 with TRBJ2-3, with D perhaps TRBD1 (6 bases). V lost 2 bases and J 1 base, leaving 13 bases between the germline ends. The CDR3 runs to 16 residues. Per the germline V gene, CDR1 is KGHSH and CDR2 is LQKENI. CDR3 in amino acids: CASSPGRGSGTDTQYF. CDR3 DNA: TGTGCCAGCTCACCAGGCAGGGGATCTGGCACAGATACGCAGTATTTT. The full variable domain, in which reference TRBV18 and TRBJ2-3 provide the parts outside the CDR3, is NAGVMQNPRHLVRRRGQEARLRCSPMKGHSHVYWYRQLPEEGLKFMVYLQKENIIDESGMPKERFSAEFPKEGPSILRIQQVVRGDSAAYFCASSPGRGSGTDTQYFGPGTRLTVL.

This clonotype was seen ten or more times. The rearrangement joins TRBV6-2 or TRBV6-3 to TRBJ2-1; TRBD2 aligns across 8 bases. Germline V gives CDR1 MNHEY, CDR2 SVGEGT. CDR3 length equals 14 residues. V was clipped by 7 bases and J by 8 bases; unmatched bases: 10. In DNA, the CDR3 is TGTGCCAGCACCTACGCGACTAGCGAGGATGAGCAGTTCTTC. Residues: CASTYATSEDEQFF.

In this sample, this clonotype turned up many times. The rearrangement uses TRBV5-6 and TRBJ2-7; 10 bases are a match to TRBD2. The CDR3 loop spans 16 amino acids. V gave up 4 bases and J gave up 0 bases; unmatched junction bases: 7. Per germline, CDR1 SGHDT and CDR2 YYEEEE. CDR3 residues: CASSPRTSGFSYEQYF. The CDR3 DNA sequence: TGTGCCAGCAGCCCCAGGACTAGCGGCTTCTCCTACGAGCAGTACTTC. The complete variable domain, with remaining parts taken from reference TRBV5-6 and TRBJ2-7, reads DAGVTQSPTHLIKTRGQQVTLRCSPKSGHDTVSWYQQALGQGPQFIFQYYEEEERQRGNFPDRFSGHQFPNYSSELNVNALLLGDSALYLCASSPRTSGFSYEQYFGPGTRLTVT.

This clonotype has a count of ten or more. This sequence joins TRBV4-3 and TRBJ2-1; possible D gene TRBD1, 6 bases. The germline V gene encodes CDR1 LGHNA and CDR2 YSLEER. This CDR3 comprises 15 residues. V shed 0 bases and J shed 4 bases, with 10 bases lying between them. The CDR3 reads CASSQDRGRYNEQFF. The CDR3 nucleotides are TGCGCCAGCAGCCAAGACAGGGGTCGGTACAATGAGCAGTTCTTC.

The CDR3 loop is CASGNTGGSTGELFF. CDR3 nucleotide sequence: TGTGCCAGCGGCAACACAGGGGGATCCACCGGGGAGCTGTTTTTT. J is TRBJ2-2 and V is TRBV7-2; the match to TRBD1 covers 8 bases. The CDR3 contains 15 residues. The V gene end was trimmed by 8 bases and the J gene end by 4 bases; junction bases not matched to a gene: 9. Germline CDR1 SGHTA, CDR2 FQGNSA.

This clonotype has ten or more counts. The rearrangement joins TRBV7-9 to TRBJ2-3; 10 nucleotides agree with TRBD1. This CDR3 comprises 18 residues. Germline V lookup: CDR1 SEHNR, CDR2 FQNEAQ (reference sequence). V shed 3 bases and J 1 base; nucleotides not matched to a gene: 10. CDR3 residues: CASSFPGQGSHGTDTQYF. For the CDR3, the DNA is TGTGCCAGCAGCTTCCCGGGACAGGGGTCCCATGGCACAGATACGCAGTATTTT.

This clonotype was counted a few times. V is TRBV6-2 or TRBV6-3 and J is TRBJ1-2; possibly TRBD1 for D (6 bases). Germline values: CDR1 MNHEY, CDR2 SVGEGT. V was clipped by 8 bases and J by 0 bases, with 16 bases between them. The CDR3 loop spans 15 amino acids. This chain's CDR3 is CASSPRGGANYGYTF. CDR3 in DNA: TGTGCCAGCTCCCCCAGAGGGGGAGCTAACTATGGCTACACCTTC.

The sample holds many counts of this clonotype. The CDR3, as DNA: TGTGCCAGCAGCCGCACCCACCCGGACGGGGCTGGGAAGCAGTACTTC. Its translation is CASSRTHPDGAGKQYF. This chain connects TRBV4-2 to TRBJ2-7; either TRBD1 or TRBD2 may fit D (5 bases each). CDR1 is LGHNA and CDR2 is YNFKEQ in the germline V gene. Trimming cost V 4 bases and J 8 bases, with 24 bases left between them. CDR3 length equals 16 residues.